This T cell receptor beta chain was recorded in a study of blood T cell repertoires in COVID-19. Original processing methods: Researchers report that nucleated cell counts were estimated from reference gene primer amplification. Libraries were prepared by immunoSEQ multiplex PCR; TCRdb keeps only in-frame clonotypes and omits some of them. V and J calls and clone size follow that table, whereas D and trimming were derived from the DNA. The profile shows 150,000 or so clones, roughly 87% of them singletons. Assignment of participants to cohorts was predicated upon participant-reported clinical history. Two consecutive negative NP/OP PCR tests, clearance, or resolved symptoms defined Cohort 3 recovery. The CDR3 covers 15 residues. Per the germline V gene, CDR1 is MDHEN and CDR2 is SYDVKM. The V end was cut by 3 bases, the J end by 4 bases, with 16 bases between.

This receptor was taken from a woman aged 45 to 65 who had recovered from COVID-19. Material for sequencing was PBMCs or T cells enriched from blood (not recorded which). The chain links TRBV28 to TRBJ2-7; D may be TRBD2 (5 bases). For the CDR3, the DNA is TGTGCCAGCAGTTTGAGGATTCGGGGTTTATACGAGCAGTACTTC. Its protein is CASSLRIRGLYEQYF. Complete variable domain (other parts from reference TRBV28 and TRBJ2-7): DVKVTQSSRYLVKRTGEKVFLECVQDMDHENMFWYRQDPGLGLRLIYFSYDVKMKEKGDIPEGYSVSREKKERFSLILESASTNQTSMYLCASSLRIRGLYEQYFGPGTRLTVT.